The 27 T cell receptor beta chains presented below share a single source sample, sequenced in a study of blood T cells in healthy people across ages (dated by TCRdb to about 2015). The method was 5' RACE. Data came from an Illumina HiSeq 2500. A second about 7 to 12 cycle PCR used a sample-barcoded 5' primer and a J-beta primer mix. Through fastp at Q25 and MiXCR, TCRdb rebuilt clones from the public reads, retaining in-frame beta chains. Every distinct CDR3 protein forms one entry, paired with its most common genes and DNA. In all, the sample holds 1.2 million to 1.5 million distinct CDR3 sequences, and around two fifths of those were seen once. The ten largest make up 7.9% of the sample. Sample: blood. The receptors derive from a woman aged 18-29 years in good health.

This clonotype has more than one count but fewer than ten. This chain joins TRBV20-1 and TRBJ2-3; D gene uncertain. V was shortened by 1 base and J by 2 bases, with 10 bases between the two germline ends. This CDR3 spans 14 amino acids. Germline loops: CDR1 DFQATT, CDR2 SNEGSKA (reference sequence). For the CDR3, the DNA is TGCAGTGCTAGAGGGCAGGAGAACACAGATACGCAGTATTTT. It codes for CSARGQENTDTQYF.

This chain links TRBV7-9 with TRBJ2-5; tentatively, D is TRBD2 (6 bases). Deletions cut 3 bases from V and 4 bases from J, with 12 bases between. This CDR3 spans 14 amino acids. CDR1 and CDR2 from the germline V gene are SEHNR and FQNEAQ (reference sequence). As DNA, the CDR3 is TGTGCCAGCAGCTTCGTTGGGGGAGGAGAGACCCAGTACTTC. Translation gives CASSFVGGGETQYF.

The rearrangement uses TRBV5-1 and TRBJ2-2, with D uncertain. The V end was cut by 0 bases, the J end by 0 bases, with 6 bases between. Looked up from germline, CDR1 is SGHRS and CDR2 is YFSETQ. The CDR3 spans 15 residues. The CDR3 is CASSLVATNTGELFF. The DNA of the CDR3 is TGCGCCAGCAGCTTGGTCGCAACGAACACCGGGGAGCTGTTTTTT.

This clonotype has more than one count but fewer than ten. The chain carries TRBV6-5 and TRBJ1-4, with a tentative D call TRBD1 (5 bases). Between the trimmed V and J ends, which lost 2 bases and 10 bases, there was a span of 20 bases. The germline gives CDR1 MNHEY, CDR2 SVGAGI. The CDR3 contains 16 residues. The CDR3: CASSYTHDTGQGKLFF. CDR3 in DNA: TGTGCCAGCAGTTACACCCATGACACGGGTCAGGGAAAACTGTTTTTT.

The J gene is TRBJ1-3, the V gene TRBV5-6, with D unresolved. V lost 1 base and J lost 8, with 10 bases in between. This CDR3 region has 13 residues. Germline V gene data show CDR1 as SGHDT and CDR2 as YYEEEE. The CDR3 protein is CASSLSGSDTIYF. CDR3 nucleotides: TGTGCCAGCAGCTTGTCGGGATCCGACACCATATATTTT.

Details on this clonotype: One end of the junction does not line up with germline, which may come from a read error. The chain couples TRBV7-9 to TRBJ2-1, with 7 bases that match TRBD1. The CDR3 length is 17 residues. Per the germline V gene, CDR1 is SEHNR and CDR2 is FQNEAQ (reference sequence). The CDR3 DNA is TGTGCCAGCAGCGCTAGGGGACAGACCCAACTGTACACTGAGCAGTTCTTC. The encoded protein is CASSARGQTQLYTEQFF.

The genes are TRBV6-6 and TRBJ2-5, with D possibly TRBD2 on 5 matching bases. The length of the CDR3 is 16 residues. Germline V gene lookup returns CDR1 MNHNY and CDR2 SVGAGI (reference sequence). V lost 4 bases to trimming and J lost 11 bases, with 26 bases between them. CDR3 in amino acids: CASSSIEGSRSYGQYF. The DNA of the CDR3 is TGTGCCAGCAGTTCGATAGAGGGATCGAGGTCCTACGGGCAGTACTTC.

V gene TRBV5-5 combines with J gene TRBJ1-2; 8 bases match TRBD1. Per germline, CDR1 SGHKS and CDR2 YYEKEE (reference sequence). J lost 3 bases, V lost 4 bases, and 5 bases had no gene match. This CDR3 has 14 amino acids. The CDR3 region is CASSELQGDYGYTF. The CDR3 nucleotides are TGTGCCAGCAGCGAATTACAGGGGGACTATGGCTACACCTTC.

The chain uses TRBV29-1 and TRBJ1-2; a weak D match, TRBD1 (6 bases). CDR3 length: 12 amino acids. The germline CDR1 and CDR2 sequences are SQVTM and ANQGSEA. Trimming shortened V by 6 bases and J by 6 bases, and 14 bases separated the two germline ends. CDR3 DNA: TGCAGCGTCTTAAGGCAGGGGCATGGCTACACCTTC. The encoded protein is CSVLRQGHGYTF.

In its sample, this clonotype was seen a few times. The rearrangement links TRBV15 to TRBJ2-3; D is perhaps TRBD1 or TRBD2 (5 bases each). The CDR3 covers 15 residues. CDR1 and CDR2 (germline): LNHNV, YYDKDF (reference sequence). V was shortened by 0 bases and J by 0 bases, with 7 bases between the two germline ends. CDR3 bases: TGTGCCACCAGCAGAGATCGGGGCAGCACAGATACGCAGTATTTT. It encodes CATSRDRGSTDTQYF.

The J gene is TRBJ2-5, the V gene TRBV10-2; D remains ambiguous. V lost 7 bases and J 11 bases, leaving 17 bases between the germline ends. Germline values: CDR1 WSHSY, CDR2 SAAADI. The CDR3 is made up of 12 amino acids. CDR3 sequence (DNA): TGCGCCAGCAACGTTGACTTCTATGAGCAGTACTTC. It yields the protein CASNVDFYEQYF.

The V call is TRBV10-2, the J call TRBJ2-3; TRBD2 matches at 14 bases. The trim removed 7 bases at V and 6 bases at J, leaving 9 bases unmatched. Per the germline V gene, CDR1 is WSHSY and CDR2 is SAAADI. The CDR3 runs 16 residues. The DNA of the CDR3 is TGCGCCAGCACCACCGGACTAGCGGGAGGACCGGATACGCAGTATTTT. Encoded protein: CASTTGLAGGPDTQYF.

The rearrangement joins TRBV20-1 to TRBJ2-3; 8 bases agree with TRBD1. Losses at the gene ends were 3 bases for V and 3 bases for J; bases not matched to a gene: 14. CDR3 length equals 17 residues. The germline V gene has CDR1 DFQATT and CDR2 SNEGSKA (reference sequence). The CDR3 region has the DNA TGCAGTGCTAGTTTAGGCGTCGCAGGGGGCGCGACAGATACGCAGTATTTT. This encodes CSASLGVAGGATDTQYF.

The sample holds many counts of this clonotype. The chain employs TRBV9 and TRBJ1-2; tentatively, D is TRBD1 (5 bases). The germline V gene encodes CDR1 SGDLS and CDR2 YYNGEE. Trimming cost V 3 bases and J 6 bases, with 24 bases left between them. This CDR3 spans 17 amino acids. The CDR3 DNA is TGTGCCAGCAGCGCGGGGACCTTGCGGCAGGGAGGCGATGGCTACACCTTC. This translates into CASSAGTLRQGGDGYTF.

This chain joins TRBV18 and TRBJ2-3; TRBD2 matches at 9 bases. Germline V lookup: CDR1 KGHSH, CDR2 LQKENI. This CDR3 spans 15 amino acids. The ends lost 5 bases at V and 7 bases at J; junction bases unmatched: 10. The CDR3 spells CASSSLSGSTNTQYF. The CDR3 DNA sequence: TGTGCCAGCTCAAGCCTTAGCGGGAGTACGAATACGCAGTATTTT. Looking up the rest from reference TRBV18 and TRBJ2-3 gives the full variable domain: NAGVMQNPRHLVRRRGQEARLRCSPMKGHSHVYWYRQLPEEGLKFMVYLQKENIIDESGMPKERFSAEFPKEGPSILRIQQVVRGDSAAYFCASSSLSGSTNTQYFGPGTRLTVL.

This clonotype has a handful of counts. The chain carries TRBV7-9 and TRBJ2-1; D is possibly TRBD1 or TRBD2 (6 bases each). V dropped 5 bases and J dropped 5 bases, with 10 bases sitting between them. This CDR3 spans 13 amino acids. Germline CDR1 reads SEHNR; CDR2 reads FQNEAQ (reference sequence). CDR3 amino acids: CASSVGGHNEQFF. CDR3 sequence (DNA): TGTGCCAGCAGCGTAGGGGGGCACAATGAGCAGTTCTTC. The whole variable domain, filled in from reference TRBV7-9 and TRBJ2-1, reads DTGVSQNPRHKITKRGQNVTFRCDPISEHNRLYWYRQTLGQGPEFLTYFQNEAQLEKSRLLSDRFSAERPKGSFSTLEIQRTEQGDSAMYLCASSVGGHNEQFFGPGTRLTVL.

This sequence joins TRBV6-5 and TRBJ2-1; D remains ambiguous. The CDR3 sequence is 15 residues long. The germline CDR1 and CDR2 sequences are MNHEY and SVGAGI. The V end lost 8 bases, the J end lost 0 bases, and 14 bases lay between the germline ends. The CDR3 DNA follows: TGTGCCAGCTCATCGGTCCACAGCTCCTACAATGAGCAGTTCTTC. It yields the protein CASSSVHSSYNEQFF.

The chain carries TRBV7-3 and TRBJ2-3, with a tentative D call TRBD2 (7 bases). Trimming shortened V by 5 bases and J by 4 bases, and 16 bases separated the two germline ends. The CDR3 is 15 amino acids. Germline-derived CDR1 and CDR2 are SGHTA and FQGTGA. In DNA, the CDR3 is TGTGCCAGCAGCAGCGGGACATTCGAGGCAGATACGCAGTATTTT. Its translation: CASSSGTFEADTQYF.

With respect to this clonotype: A single base separates this from a much larger clone, so it may be a read error. The chain recombines TRBV7-2 with TRBJ2-4, with TRBD1 as a possible D gene (6 bases). Near its end, the DNA agrees better with TRBJ2-7, so the J call may be wrong. This CDR3 has 13 residues. The germline V gene has CDR1 SGHTA and CDR2 FQGNSA. The CDR3 protein is CASSAGRGYEQYF. DNA for the CDR3: TGTGCCAGCAGCGCAGGCAGGGGATACGAGCAGTACTTC.

The chain couples TRBV27 to TRBJ2-1; 10 bases map to TRBD1. The CDR3 is 18 residues long. Trimming removed 2 bases from V and 0 bases from J; junction bases left unmatched: 7. Germline CDR1 reads MNHEY; CDR2 reads SMNVEV (reference sequence). CDR3 region: CASSLGTGVSSSYNEQFF. Here the CDR3 DNA reads TGTGCCAGCAGTTTAGGGACAGGGGTTTCCAGCTCCTACAATGAGCAGTTCTTC.

Only a few counts were recorded for this clonotype. This chain uses TRBV7-9 with TRBJ2-1; weak D call: TRBD1 (5 bases). Trimming left V 4 bases short and J 9 bases short, with 10 bases between. The CDR3 extends over 12 amino acids. CDR1 and CDR2 (germline): SEHNR, FQNEAQ (reference sequence). The CDR3 sequence: CASSSQGSEQFF. CDR3 DNA: TGTGCCAGCAGCTCCCAGGGAAGTGAGCAGTTCTTC.

This chain links TRBV30 with TRBJ1-2, with a tentative D call TRBD1 (5 bases). This CDR3 has 13 residues. Germline lookup yields CDR1 GTSNPN and CDR2 SVGIG (reference sequence). Trimming shortened V by 0 bases and J by 8 bases, and 13 bases separated the two germline ends. The CDR3 protein is CAWSVKGAVGYTF. The CDR3 coding sequence is TGTGCCTGGAGTGTGAAAGGGGCGGTGGGCTACACCTTC.

This clonotype has more than one count but fewer than ten. The chain uses TRBV11-3 and TRBJ2-3, with 11 bases aligning to TRBD2. The CDR3 is 17 residues long. V shed 4 bases, J shed 0 bases, and the junction held 6 bases outside the gene matches. Per germline, CDR1 SGHNT and CDR2 YENEEA. Written as DNA, the CDR3 is TGTGCCAGCAGCTCCGGGACTAGCGGTGCTAGCACAGATACGCAGTATTTT. It codes for CASSSGTSGASTDTQYF.

The chain combines TRBV27 with TRBJ1-2; no reliable D call. V shed 4 bases and J shed 3 bases, with 12 bases lying between them. The CDR3 totals 14 residues. CDR1 MNHEY and CDR2 SMNVEV come from the germline V gene (reference sequence). CDR3 bases: TGTGCCAGCAGTTCTACGGACGGTCACTATGGCTACACCTTC. It specifies CASSSTDGHYGYTF.

The V and J genes are TRBV5-1 and TRBJ2-7; perhaps D is TRBD1 or TRBD2 (5 bases each). CDR3 length equals 12 residues. V lost 3 bases and J lost 6, with 10 bases in between. Germline loops: CDR1 SGHRS, CDR2 YFSETQ. The CDR3 protein is CASSSSGTEQYF. CDR3 nucleotides: TGCGCCAGCAGCTCGTCGGGGACCGAGCAGTACTTC. Full variable domain (remainder filled in from reference TRBV5-1 and TRBJ2-7): KAGVTQTPRYLIKTRGQQVTLSCSPISGHRSVSWYQQTPGQGLQFLFEYFSETQRNKGNFPGRFSGRQFSNSRSEMNVSTLELGDSALYLCASSSSGTEQYFGPGTRLTVT.

The V and J genes are TRBV6-2 or TRBV6-3 and TRBJ2-1; 7 positions agree with TRBD2. CDR1 and CDR2 from the germline V gene are MNHEY and SVGEGT. The V segment lost 7 bases and the J segment 4 bases; nucleotides outside the gene matches: 7. This CDR3 is built from 14 residues. The CDR3 coding sequence is TGTGCCAGCACACCTAGCGGAGATTACAATGAGCAGTTCTTC. It specifies CASTPSGDYNEQFF.

The J gene is TRBJ2-7, the V gene TRBV4-2, with a possible D match to TRBD2 (6 bases). The germline gives CDR1 LGHNA, CDR2 YNFKEQ. Trimming stripped 1 base from V and 2 bases from J, with 12 bases between. The CDR3 is made up of 15 amino acids. CDR3 bases: TGTGCCAGCAGCCAAGTTGAAGGGGAGGCCTACGAGCAGTACTTC. It is translated as CASSQVEGEAYEQYF.